The rows below give T cell receptor beta chains drawn from one sample of a study of neurological immune-mediated disorders. One entry per CDR3 protein results from TCRdb running MiXCR on the 5' RACE reads. The sample shows under 50,000 distinct CDR3 sequences, around 13% of them seen only once. Material for sequencing was PBMCs. The receptors were gathered from a male donor with HTLV-1-associated myelopathy (HAM/TSP). CDR3s include the opening cysteine and the closing phenylalanine or tryptophan. D genes are given only for firm matches.

d_gene,v_gene,j_gene,CDR3aa
TRBD1,TRBV7-2,TRBJ1-3,CASSSPGQVHTIYF
NA,TRBV20-1,TRBJ2-1,CSASRGRGEQFF
TRBD1,TRBV28,TRBJ1-1,CASSRSTGDTEAFF
TRBD2,TRBV20-1,TRBJ2-1,CSASGTSGGGLNEQFF
NA,TRBV5-6,TRBJ1-5,CASSLWGLSNQPQHF
TRBD1,TRBV6-2/TRBV6-3,TRBJ2-7,CASSSRPPGQGAYEQYF
NA,TRBV9,TRBJ1-6,CASSARISNSPLHF
NA,TRBV6-5,TRBJ1-1,CASSFQLKGTEAFF
NA,TRBV10-2,TRBJ2-5,CASSPAQDTQYF
TRBD2,TRBV20-1,TRBJ2-3,CSARDRRGGTDTQYF
TRBD1,TRBV20-1,TRBJ1-2,CSARDPRQGDHGYTF
TRBD2,TRBV20-1,TRBJ2-7,CSANPLRGVAGPSYEQYF
NA,TRBV9,TRBJ1-2,CASSGRSGYGYTF
TRBD2,TRBV3-1,TRBJ2-1,CASSQDISGGGGRFF
NA,TRBV6-5,TRBJ2-1,CASSTRDKYNEQFF
NA,TRBV12-3/TRBV12-4,TRBJ1-3,CASSSHRNGNTIYF
TRBD1,TRBV12-3/TRBV12-4,TRBJ1-2,CASSFIPGQGASGYTF
NA,TRBV5-1,TRBJ1-1,CASSSAYEGTEAFF